What follows describes a single T cell receptor (beta chain). PCR was performed a second time for about 7 to 12 cycles using a sample-barcoded 5' primer and a J-beta primer mix. TCRdb independently ran MiXCR on the 5' RACE reads; one entry per CDR3 protein. The sample consists of more than 700,000 distinct CDR3 sequences, 53% of them appearing once. This sample was included in a study of blood T cells in healthy people across ages. This CDR3 has 17 residues. Sequencing was performed on blood. The TCR was taken from a man at least 80 years old in good health. The V and J genes are TRBV21-1 and TRBJ2-4; the D call of TRBD2 is as the table states it, not checked on the DNA. The end of the DNA fits TRBJ2-7 better, so the J call may be wrong. TRBV21-1 is described as a pseudogene. This CDR3 reads CASSPRFVSGALYEQYF. In DNA, the CDR3 is TGTGCCAGCAGCCCCCGGTTTGTTAGCGGGGCCCTCTACGAGCAGTACTTC.